A single sample is the source of the 24 T cell receptor beta chains below, sequenced in a study of blood T cell repertoires in COVID-19. Assay used: immunoSEQ multiplex PCR; TCRdb lists only in-frame clones, some missing. The sample carries 450,000 to 500,000 clones, about 88% recorded once. Specimen: PBMCs or T cells enriched from blood (not recorded which). Receptors originate from a woman aged 60 to 75 who had recovered from COVID-19.

The gene calls are TRBV6-5 and TRBJ1-2; D might be TRBD1 (5 bases). The CDR3 sequence is 15 residues long. In germline, CDR1 is MNHEY, CDR2 SVGAGI. The V end lost 7 bases, the J end lost 2 bases, and 17 bases lay between the germline ends. CDR3 coding DNA: TGTGCCAGCAACCGCGACAGCTCCTCAAACTATGGCTACACCTTC. Translation: CASNRDSSSNYGYTF.

In the case of this clone: Additional DNA sequences in this sample encode the identical CDR3. The J gene is TRBJ1-2, the V gene TRBV15; TRBD1 matches 7 bases. This CDR3 region has 15 residues. Germline V gene sequence: CDR1 LNHNV, CDR2 YYDKDF (reference sequence). J lost 2 bases, V lost 0 bases, and 3 bases had no gene match. This CDR3 is CATSRDPTGNYGYTF. CDR3 coding DNA: TGTGCCACCAGCAGAGATCCGACAGGGAACTATGGCTACACCTTC.

This chain uses TRBV3-1 (or the pseudogene TRBV3-2) with TRBJ2-3; 10 positions match TRBD2. The CDR3 is 16 amino acids. The V gene's germline CDR1 is LGHDT and CDR2 YNNKEL (reference sequence). J lost 1 base, V lost 3 bases, and 4 bases had no gene match. CDR3 amino acids: CASSHYSGGRTDTQYF. CDR3 in DNA: TGTGCCAGCAGCCATTATAGCGGGGGGCGCACAGATACGCAGTATTTT.

V and J are TRBV21-1 and TRBJ2-7; TRBD2, the table's D call, was not compared with the DNA. TRBV21-1 is a pseudogene. The CDR3 runs to 17 residues. The CDR3 DNA reads as TGTGCCAGCAGCAACCCGCAAAGGAGAGGGTACTCCTACGAGCAGTACGTC. It is translated as CASSNPQRRGYSYEQYV.

This clone was recorded a few times. The J gene is TRBJ1-2, the V gene TRBV3-1 (or the pseudogene TRBV3-2); a possible D gene is TRBD1 (5 bases). CDR1 and CDR2 (germline): LGHDT, YNNKEL (reference sequence). V was pared by 0 bases and J by 4 bases, with 9 bases between. The CDR3 totals 14 residues. The CDR3 loop is CASSQEQVSYGYTF. CDR3 nucleotides: TGTGCCAGCAGCCAAGAACAGGTTTCCTATGGCTACACCTTC.

The chain is built from TRBV30 and TRBJ1-5; no firm D call. CDR1 is GTSNPN and CDR2 is SVGIG in the germline V gene (reference sequence). CDR3 length: 14 amino acids. V shed 2 bases and J shed 3 bases, with 11 bases lying between them. The CDR3, as DNA: TGTGCCTGGAGTCGGGGAGGTTCCAATCAGCCCCAGCATTTT. Protein product: CAWSRGGSNQPQHF.

This clone was detected only once. CDR3: CASSLAGGAPYNEQFF. CDR3 nucleotide sequence: TGTGCCAGCAGCTTAGCCGGGGGGGCGCCCTACAATGAGCAGTTCTTC. The chain employs TRBV11-3 and TRBJ2-1, with 8 bases that match TRBD2. This CDR3 comprises 16 residues. The V gene's germline CDR1 is SGHNT and CDR2 YENEEA. V dropped 1 base and J dropped 2; count of bases not matched to a gene: 4.

The V call is TRBV5-6, the J call TRBJ2-5, with D perhaps matching TRBD2 (5 bases). Germline lookup yields CDR1 SGHDT and CDR2 YYEEEE. The V end lost 3 bases, the J end lost 4 bases, and 13 bases lay between the germline ends. The length of the CDR3 is 14 residues. CDR3 DNA sequence: TGTGCCAGCAGCTCGGCCGGCCGGGGAGAGACCCAGTACTTC. Amino acid sequence: CASSSAGRGETQYF.

The V gene is TRBV7-9, the J gene TRBJ2-1, with a possible D match to TRBD1 (6 bases). This CDR3 comprises 14 residues. The germline V and J ends were trimmed by 5 bases and 0 bases, with 8 bases remaining between them. Germline V lookup: CDR1 SEHNR, CDR2 FQNEAQ (reference sequence). The CDR3 region is CASSRTDSYNEQFF. The CDR3 nucleotides are TGTGCCAGCAGCCGGACAGACTCCTACAATGAGCAGTTCTTC.

This sequence joins TRBV29-1 and TRBJ1-4; 9 bases are shared with TRBD1. In germline, CDR1 is SQVTM, CDR2 ANQGSEA. The CDR3 is 13 amino acids. J was trimmed by 5 bases and V by 5 bases; bases with no gene match: 3. This chain's CDR3 is CSVTGTGNEKLFF. The CDR3 DNA is TGCAGCGTTACCGGGACAGGGAATGAAAAACTGTTTTTT.

This chain connects TRBV9 to TRBJ2-3, with 7 positions matching TRBD1. Trimming at V came to 5 bases and at J to 0 bases, leaving 6 bases not matched to a gene. There are 15 residues in the CDR3. Germline CDR1 is SGDLS and CDR2 is YYNGEE. This CDR3 is CASSPRQGSTDTQYF. CDR3 coding DNA: TGTGCCAGCAGTCCAAGACAGGGCAGCACAGATACGCAGTATTTT.

V usage is TRBV19 and J usage is TRBJ2-3, with D uncertain. Deletions cut 5 bases from V and 0 bases from J, with 9 bases between. CDR3 length: 14 amino acids. Germline CDR1 is LNHDA and CDR2 is SQIVND (reference sequence). The CDR3 DNA follows: TGTGCCAGTAGTGTAGGGCCTAGCACAGATACGCAGTATTTT. This codes for CASSVGPSTDTQYF.

The rearrangement joins TRBV10-2 to TRBJ2-1, with TRBD2 matching 11 bases. The CDR3 is made up of 16 amino acids. Germline CDR1 WSHSY, CDR2 SAAADI. CDR3 DNA: TGCGGCACGTCTAGCGGGGGGACGAGCTCCTACAATGAGCAGTTCTTC. Its protein product is CGTSSGGTSSYNEQFF.

Regarding this clone: Germline and junction disagree at one end, which may indicate a read error. The chain employs TRBV4-2 and TRBJ2-1, with TRBD1 matching 7 bases. The CDR3 loop spans 16 amino acids. Germline values: CDR1 LGHNA, CDR2 YNFKEQ. This CDR3 is CASSQEGDSPYNEQFF. CDR3 bases: TGTGCCAGCAGCCAAGAGGGGGACAGTCCCTACAACGAGCAGTTCTTC.

CDR3 region: CASSLGVVGYGYTF. DNA for the CDR3: TGTGCCAGCAGCCTAGGGGTTGTCGGCTATGGCTACACCTTC. The chain combines TRBV3-1 (or the pseudogene TRBV3-2) with TRBJ1-2, with D possibly matching TRBD1 (5 bases). The germline V and J ends were trimmed by 4 bases and 4 bases, with 13 bases remaining between them. The CDR3 runs to 14 residues. Germline values: CDR1 LGHDT, CDR2 YNNKEL (reference sequence).

This clone was seen a single time. The chain has TRBV2 and TRBJ2-7, with TRBD2 identical over 9 bases. The junction had 6 bases not matched to a gene; V was cut back by 7 bases and J by 2 bases. The CDR3 extends over 14 amino acids. Germline V gives CDR1 SNHLY, CDR2 FYNNEI. The CDR3 bases are TGTGCCAGCACGCTAGCGGGGACCACCTACGAGCAGTACTTC. Residues: CASTLAGTTYEQYF.

This chain uses TRBV7-2 with TRBJ1-2; D is unclear. With 0 bases removed from V and 4 bases from J, the gap between germline ends came to 12 bases. The germline CDR1 and CDR2 sequences are SGHTA and FQGNSA. The CDR3 extends over 15 amino acids. This CDR3 is CASSLAPLELYGYTF. CDR3 nucleotides: TGTGCCAGCAGCTTAGCGCCCCTGGAGCTCTATGGCTACACCTTC.

The chain combines TRBV4-1 with TRBJ1-4, with TRBD1 matching over 11 bases. The V and J ends lost 4 bases and 7 bases, in that order; junction bases with no gene match: 17. Germline-derived CDR1 and CDR2 are MGHRA and YSYEKL. CDR3 length: 19 residues. DNA of the CDR3: TGCGCCAGCAGCCCGTGGACAGGGGGCCCGGGCGCGGATCTTGAAAAACTGTTTTTT. Translation gives CASSPWTGGPGADLEKLFF.

About this clone itself: The sample contains more than one DNA sequence encoding this CDR3. This sequence joins TRBV7-2 and TRBJ2-3, with D tentatively TRBD2 (6 bases). Trimming cost V 0 bases and J 0 bases, with 7 bases left between them. The CDR3 length is 15 residues. In germline, CDR1 is SGHTA, CDR2 FQGNSA. CDR3 region: CASSLAGLSTDTQYF. The CDR3 DNA follows: TGTGCCAGCAGCTTAGCGGGACTCAGCACAGATACGCAGTATTTT.

In regard to this clone: At one end the junction does not follow the germline gene, possibly because of a read error. The J gene is TRBJ2-3, the V gene TRBV3-1 (or the pseudogene TRBV3-2), with 7 nucleotides matching TRBD1. Germline V gene lookup returns CDR1 LGHDT and CDR2 YNNKEL (reference sequence). The CDR3 is made up of 18 amino acids. This CDR3 is CASTQARDRLLSTDTQYF. The CDR3 nucleotides read TGTGCCAGCACCCAAGCCCGGGACAGACTGCTTAGCACAGATACGCAGTATTTT.

The gene calls are TRBV5-5 and TRBJ2-5; perhaps TRBD1 as D (6 bases). Germline CDR1 and CDR2: SGHKS and YYEKEE (reference sequence). The V and J ends lost 6 bases and 4 bases respectively, with 22 bases between them. The CDR3 length is 16 residues. CDR3 DNA sequence: TGTGCCAGCACCTCATCGGGACAACTTCCCCCAGAGACCCAGTACTTC. It yields the protein CASTSSGQLPPETQYF.

About this clone itself: Other nucleotide sequences in the sample specify the same CDR3. The genes are TRBV3-1 (or the pseudogene TRBV3-2) and TRBJ2-2; tentative D call: TRBD2 (6 bases). The CDR3 covers 13 residues. Germline assignment: CDR1 LGHDT and CDR2 YNNKEL (reference sequence). Trimming removed 1 base at V and 6 bases at J, with 6 bases between. The DNA of the CDR3 is TGTGCCAGCAGCCAAGGGGGGGCCGGGGAGCTGTTTTTT. It is translated as CASSQGGAGELFF.

This chain connects TRBV11-2 to TRBJ1-6; D is ambiguous. The CDR3 loop spans 13 amino acids. V dropped 1 base and J dropped 4 bases, with 2 bases sitting between them. Germline loops: CDR1 SGHAT, CDR2 FQNNGV. The CDR3 loop reads CASSLAYNSPLHF. DNA of the CDR3: TGTGCCAGCAGCTTAGCTTATAATTCACCCCTCCACTTT.

The V call is TRBV18, the J call TRBJ2-3; 7 positions match TRBD2. J gave up 4 bases and V 3 bases, and 4 bases lay outside the gene matches. Germline CDR1 reads KGHSH; CDR2 reads LQKENI. The length of the CDR3 is 14 residues. CDR3 nucleotide sequence: TGTGCCAGCTCACCGCTAGCGGCCCCAGATACGCAGTATTTT. This encodes CASSPLAAPDTQYF.